Included here is one TCR beta chain sequence, with context. As yet, its antigen is unknown. PCR primers comprised 60 Vbeta and 13 Jbeta primers. Repertoires were generated with immunoSEQ multiplex PCR, while TCRdb's copy carries only in-frame clones and drops some. The profile shows 150,000 to 200,000 clones, about four fifths of them singletons. The data derive from a study of cytomegalovirus exposure and HLA in healthy donors. Study outcomes and limitations: For TCR beta chains, V- and J-gene trimming was later linked to a missense DCLRE1C variant. 87-base-pair reads could not separate some V segments, including TRBV6-2 and TRBV6-3. The presence/absence work took it that sequencing depth was about the same across donors. Certain sequence variants were highly shared and formed a cluster, and this cluster was likely a sequencing artifact.

The CDR3 loop spans 14 amino acids. Germline CDR1 is LNHNV and CDR2 is YYDKDF (reference sequence). The V end was cut by 0 bases, the J end by 3 bases, with 9 bases between. Sequencing was performed on PBMCs. This sequence joins TRBV15 and TRBJ2-7; maybe TRBD2 (6 bases). This TCR came from a girl aged 5-17 years in good health and CMV-seropositive. The CDR3 DNA reads TGTGCCACCAGCAGAGATCGGACTAACTACGAGCAGTACTTC. Its protein is CATSRDRTNYEQYF.